The table lists the clone carrying this TCR beta chain with many counts. There are 13 residues in the CDR3. V was pared by 3 bases and J by 7 bases, with 10 bases between. Germline V lookup: CDR1 SGDLS, CDR2 YYNGEE. Samples each had at least 6 micrograms of total RNA extracted. Sample-barcoded 5' priming and a J-beta primer mix drove a second PCR of about 6 to 12 cycles. TCRdb recomputed calls from the 5' RACE reads with MiXCR, one row per CDR3 protein. The sample contains 550,000 to 650,000 distinct CDR3 sequences, about 28% of which appear only once. This sample was included in a study of blood T cells in healthy people across ages.

This clonotype was obtained from a woman older than 75 in good health. The sequenced material came from blood. The V gene is TRBV9, the J gene TRBJ2-2; D gene unclear. CDR3 amino acids: CASSALGGGELFF. In DNA form, the CDR3 reads TGTGCCAGCAGCGCCTTAGGTGGCGGGGAGCTGTTTTTT.